This T cell receptor beta chain was sequenced in a study of T cells in Graves' hyperthyroidism and ophthalmopathy. Study in general: Once the initial diagnosis was made, peripheral blood was obtained before any treatment.

The length of the CDR3 is 14 residues. Germline CDR1 is MNHNY and CDR2 is SVGAGI (reference sequence). J was trimmed by 13 bases and V by 0 bases; bases with no gene match: 6. TCR beta CDR3 regions were amplified from RNA transcripts. With the HTBI primer set, the TCR CDR3 went through a first round of RT-PCR. A single record per CDR3 protein comes from TCRdb applying MiXCR to the multiplex PCR reads. Of about 250,000 distinct CDR3 sequences detected, approximately 16% appear once; the ten largest clones hold roughly 31%. Material for sequencing was blood. This chain uses TRBV6-6 with TRBJ1-4, with TRBD1 matching 9 bases. This TCR derives from a woman aged 45-60 years with Graves' hyperthyroidism that later progressed to Graves' ophthalmopathy. The CDR3 DNA reads as TGTGCCAGCAGTTACTCATGGGACAGGGCATTACTGTTTTTT. Its translation is CASSYSWDRALLFF.